These T cell receptor beta chains were read from a single sample in a study of blood T cell repertoires in COVID-19. Libraries were prepared by immunoSEQ multiplex PCR; TCRdb keeps only in-frame clonotypes and omits some of them. The sample records fewer than 200,000 clones, around 77% being singletons. Material: peripheral blood. The receptor set was obtained from a man aged 70-80 years with acute or convalescent COVID-19. Each CDR3 is given with its conserved first and last residue. The D gene is left open where the match is weak. Clone size, where shown, is once, few, many, or a class for clones that have expanded.

d_gene,v_gene,abundance,CDR3aa
TRBD2,TRBV7-9,-,CASSSPRGGEYKNEQFF
TRBD2,TRBV5-1,few,CASSPGLVEQYF
TRBD2,TRBV28,few,CASSTLAGGYNEQFF
-,TRBV12-2,once,CASRSLGQSYEQYF
-,TRBV19,once,CASTPSLGRGLSGELFF
TRBD2,TRBV12-3/TRBV12-4,few,CASISGQYNEQFF
-,TRBV6-6,-,CASSYYTGGVTEAFF
TRBD1,TRBV28,-,CASTQSGTAYGEQYF
-,TRBV14,once,CASSQEAGPRYGYTF
-,TRBV30,few,CAGRGGTNTEAFF
-,TRBV10-1,few,CASSGGVAGSYEQYF
TRBD1,TRBV4-3,-,CASSQEGQGMETQYF
TRBD1,TRBV6-5,-,CASRTGTGSYEQYF
-,TRBV3-1/TRBV3-2,few,CASSQERIPGQYF
-,TRBV11-2,few,CASSPPLAGATEAFF
-,TRBV5-4,-,CASSLGQDYGYTF
TRBD2,TRBV18,-,CASSPQTRLAGGDHNEQFF
-,TRBV2,-,CASYRDNSYEQYF
-,TRBV28,-,CASSWAGDYGYTF
TRBD2,TRBV20-1,-,CSASFRRLAGDTQYF